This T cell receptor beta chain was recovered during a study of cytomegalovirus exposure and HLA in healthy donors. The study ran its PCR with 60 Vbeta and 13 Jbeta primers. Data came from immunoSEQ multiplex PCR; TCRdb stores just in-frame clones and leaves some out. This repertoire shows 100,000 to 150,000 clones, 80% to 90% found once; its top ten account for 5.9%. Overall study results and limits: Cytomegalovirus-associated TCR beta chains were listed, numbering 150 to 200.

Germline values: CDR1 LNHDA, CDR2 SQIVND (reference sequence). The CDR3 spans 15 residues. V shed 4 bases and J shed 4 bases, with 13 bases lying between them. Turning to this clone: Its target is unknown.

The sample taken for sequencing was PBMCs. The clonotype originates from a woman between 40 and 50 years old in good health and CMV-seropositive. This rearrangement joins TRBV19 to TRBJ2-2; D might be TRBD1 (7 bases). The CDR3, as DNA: TGTGCCAGTAGTAGCGGGACAGTCATCACCGGGGAGCTGTTTTTT. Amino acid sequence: CASSSGTVITGELFF. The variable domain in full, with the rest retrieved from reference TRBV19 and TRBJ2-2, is DGGITQSPKYLFRKEGQNVTLSCEQNLNHDAMYWYRQDPGQGLRLIYYSQIVNDFQKGDIAEGYSVSREKKESFPLTVTSAQKNPTAFYLCASSSGTVITGELFFGEGSRLTVL.